Listed below are T cell receptor beta chains from one sample, sequenced in a study of OX40 agonist ivuxolimab in advanced cancers. Clones were read by immunoSEQ multiplex PCR, and TCRdb kept only the in-frame ones, dropping some. The table includes 45,000 or so clones, around nine tenths detected once. This specimen was CD4+ or CD8+ T cells sorted from blood, taken in a trial of the OX40 agonist ivuxolimab. All receptors derive from an adult with an advanced solid tumor such as melanoma, head and neck, liver or kidney cancer. The CDR3 runs from the conserved cysteine through the conserved F or W. A D gene is named only where the DNA matches it firmly. Clone size appears in some rows only: once, few, many, or a class for an expanded clone.

V gene	D gene	J gene	clone size	CDR3 protein
TRBV25-1	-	TRBJ1-6	-	CASSPPDWIAKGPLHF
TRBV27	TRBD2	TRBJ2-7	-	CASSYSGGPYEQYF
TRBV29-1	-	TRBJ1-2	-	CSVTRDYGYTF
TRBV5-1	TRBD1	TRBJ1-2	-	CASSPRDRGGYGYTF
TRBV15	TRBD2	TRBJ2-1	-	CATSTLAGGVVEQFF
TRBV4-2	TRBD2	TRBJ2-1	-	CASSQDGWGGSYNEQFF
TRBV6-5	TRBD1	TRBJ1-5	-	CASSGTGDNQPQHF
TRBV18	TRBD1	TRBJ2-1	-	CASSPTRQGRDNEQFF
TRBV5-6	-	TRBJ1-1	-	CASSLGRLEAFF
TRBV4-1	-	TRBJ2-7	-	CASSPASVVYEQYF
TRBV9	TRBD1	TRBJ2-3	once	CASSIRVEQGSTPTDTQYF
TRBV7-9	-	TRBJ1-6	few	CASSPQTSLALHF
TRBV9	-	TRBJ2-7	-	CASSVEGRVGSEQYF
TRBV6-5	-	TRBJ2-7	-	CASSRGAYEQYF
TRBV7-2	TRBD1	TRBJ1-1	once	CASSLVGTGYQFF
TRBV28	TRBD2	TRBJ2-5	once	CASSLREGGLAGETQYF
TRBV6-1	-	TRBJ2-2	few	CASSGGLGGAGELFF
TRBV9	TRBD2	TRBJ2-3	-	CASSRRTSGSVEDTQYF
TRBV5-1	-	TRBJ2-1	-	CASWGPAGSSGSSYNEQFF
TRBV27	-	TRBJ2-7	-	CASSLSDSSSYEQYF
TRBV7-9	TRBD1	TRBJ1-4	once	CASSGEGQGDEKLFF
TRBV7-6	TRBD2	TRBJ2-5	-	CASSIGLAGFQETQYF
TRBV27	-	TRBJ2-2	once	CASSRIRYPNTGELFF
TRBV14	-	TRBJ2-3	-	CASSQVKDTQYF
TRBV7-9	TRBD1	TRBJ2-7	-	CASSARDRGEYEQYF
TRBV14	-	TRBJ2-3	-	CASSQDPPRADTQYF
TRBV27	-	TRBJ2-1	-	CASSERIGYNEQFF
TRBV10-3	-	TRBJ2-7	-	CAISESGRISYEQYF
TRBV19	-	TRBJ2-1	-	CASSHRYGEQFF
TRBV7-6	TRBD1	TRBJ1-1	-	CASSFVGDRDTEAFF
TRBV7-9	-	TRBJ2-4	-	CASSLGDAKNIQYF
TRBV5-4	-	TRBJ2-7	medium-sized	CASSLGRGRTYEQYF
TRBV6-1	-	TRBJ1-1	-	CASSEQDPLFNTEAFF
TRBV28	-	TRBJ2-2	once	CASSISTGYANTGELFF
TRBV9	-	TRBJ2-1	-	CASSVNSGGVGDEQFF
TRBV6-6	-	TRBJ2-3	-	CASSSLGIGTDTQYF
TRBV14	TRBD2	TRBJ2-1	-	CASSQYREGPYNEQFF